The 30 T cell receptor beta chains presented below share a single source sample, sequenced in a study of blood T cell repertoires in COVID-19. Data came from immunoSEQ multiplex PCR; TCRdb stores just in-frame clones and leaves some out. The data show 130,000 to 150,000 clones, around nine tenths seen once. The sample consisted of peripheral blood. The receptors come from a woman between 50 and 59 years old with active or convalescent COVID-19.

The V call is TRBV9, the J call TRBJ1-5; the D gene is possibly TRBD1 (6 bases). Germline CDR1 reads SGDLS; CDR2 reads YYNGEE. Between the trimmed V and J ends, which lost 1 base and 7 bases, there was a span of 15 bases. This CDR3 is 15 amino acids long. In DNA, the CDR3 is TGTGCCAGCAGCGTAACCGCGGGGGCGCGGCAGCCCCAGCATTTT. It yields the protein CASSVTAGARQPQHF.

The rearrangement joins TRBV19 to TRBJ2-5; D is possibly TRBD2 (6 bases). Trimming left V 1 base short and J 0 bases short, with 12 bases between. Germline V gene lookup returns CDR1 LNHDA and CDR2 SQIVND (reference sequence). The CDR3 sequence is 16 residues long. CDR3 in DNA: TGTGCCAGTAGTATAGTTCATAGCGGAAACCAAGAGACCCAGTACTTC. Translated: CASSIVHSGNQETQYF.

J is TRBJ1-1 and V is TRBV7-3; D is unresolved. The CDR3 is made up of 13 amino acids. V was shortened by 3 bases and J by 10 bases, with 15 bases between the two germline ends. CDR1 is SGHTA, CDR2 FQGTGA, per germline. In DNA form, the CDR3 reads TGTGCCAGCAGCTTCGGCCGGGAGGGAACAGCTTTCTTT. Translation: CASSFGREGTAFF. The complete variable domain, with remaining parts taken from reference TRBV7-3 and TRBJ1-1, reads GAGVSQTPSNKVTEKGKYVELRCDPISGHTALYWYRQSLGQGPEFLIYFQGTGAADDSGLPNDRFFAVRPEGSVSTLKIQRTERGDSAVYLCASSFGREGTAFFGQGTRLTVV.

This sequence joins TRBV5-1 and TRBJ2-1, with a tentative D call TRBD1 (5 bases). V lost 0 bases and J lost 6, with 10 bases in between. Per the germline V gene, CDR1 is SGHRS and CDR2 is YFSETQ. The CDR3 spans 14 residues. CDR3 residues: CASSLVQAFNEQFF. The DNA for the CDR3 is TGCGCCAGCAGCTTGGTACAGGCATTCAATGAGCAGTTCTTC.

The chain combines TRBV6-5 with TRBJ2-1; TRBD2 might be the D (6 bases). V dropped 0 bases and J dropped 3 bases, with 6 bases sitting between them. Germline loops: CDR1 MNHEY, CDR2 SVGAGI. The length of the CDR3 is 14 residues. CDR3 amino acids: CASSYSGGYNEQFF. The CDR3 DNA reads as TGTGCCAGCAGTTACTCCGGGGGCTACAATGAGCAGTTCTTC.

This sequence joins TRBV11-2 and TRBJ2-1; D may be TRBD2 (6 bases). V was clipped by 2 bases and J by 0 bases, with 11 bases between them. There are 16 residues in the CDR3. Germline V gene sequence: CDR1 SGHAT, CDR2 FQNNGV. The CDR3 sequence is CASSLTGAGSYNEQFF. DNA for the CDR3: TGTGCCAGCAGCTTAACGGGAGCCGGCTCCTACAATGAGCAGTTCTTC.

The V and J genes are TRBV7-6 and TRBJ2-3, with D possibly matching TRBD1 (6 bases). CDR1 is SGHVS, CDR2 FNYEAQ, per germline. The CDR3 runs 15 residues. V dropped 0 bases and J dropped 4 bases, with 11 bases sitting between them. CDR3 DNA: TGTGCCAGCAGCTTAGCTGGGGCAGGGGCAGATACGCAGTATTTT. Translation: CASSLAGAGADTQYF.

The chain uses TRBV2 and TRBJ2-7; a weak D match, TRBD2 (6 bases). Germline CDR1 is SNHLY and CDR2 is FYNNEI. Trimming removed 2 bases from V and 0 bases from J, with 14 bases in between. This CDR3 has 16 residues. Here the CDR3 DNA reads TGTGCCAGCAGTGAAAGGGTGGCGGGGCGCTCCTACGAGCAGTACTTC. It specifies CASSERVAGRSYEQYF.

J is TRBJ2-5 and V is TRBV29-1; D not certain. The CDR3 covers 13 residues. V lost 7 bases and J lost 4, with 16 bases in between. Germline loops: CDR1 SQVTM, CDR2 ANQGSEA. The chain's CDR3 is CSESMVNGETQYF. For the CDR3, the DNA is TGCAGCGAAAGTATGGTTAACGGAGAGACCCAGTACTTC.

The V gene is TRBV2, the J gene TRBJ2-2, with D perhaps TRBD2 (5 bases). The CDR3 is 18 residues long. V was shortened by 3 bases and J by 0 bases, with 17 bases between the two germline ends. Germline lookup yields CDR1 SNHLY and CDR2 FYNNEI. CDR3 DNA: TGTGCCAGCAGTGACGCGTCCGGGGTTCCCGCGAACACCGGGGAGCTGTTTTTT. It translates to CASSDASGVPANTGELFF.

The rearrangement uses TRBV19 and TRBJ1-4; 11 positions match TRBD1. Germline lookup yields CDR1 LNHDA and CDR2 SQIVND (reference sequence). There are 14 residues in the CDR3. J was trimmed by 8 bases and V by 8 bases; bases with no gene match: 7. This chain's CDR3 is CASGLGQGGEKLFF. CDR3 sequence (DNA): TGTGCCAGTGGCCTGGGACAGGGGGGCGAAAAACTGTTTTTT.

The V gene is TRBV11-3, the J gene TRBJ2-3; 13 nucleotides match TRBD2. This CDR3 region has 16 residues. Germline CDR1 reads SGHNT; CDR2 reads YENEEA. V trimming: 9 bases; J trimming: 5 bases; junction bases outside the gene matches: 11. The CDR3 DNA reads TGTGCCAGTTCGAACGGAGGACTAGCGGGAGAAGATACGCAGTATTTT. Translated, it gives CASSNGGLAGEDTQYF.

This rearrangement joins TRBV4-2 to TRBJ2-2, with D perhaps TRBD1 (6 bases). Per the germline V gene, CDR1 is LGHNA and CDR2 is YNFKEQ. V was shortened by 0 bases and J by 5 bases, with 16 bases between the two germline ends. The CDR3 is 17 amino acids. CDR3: CASSQDTGLGGTGELFF. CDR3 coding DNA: TGTGCCAGCAGCCAAGATACGGGGCTAGGGGGAACCGGGGAGCTGTTTTTT.

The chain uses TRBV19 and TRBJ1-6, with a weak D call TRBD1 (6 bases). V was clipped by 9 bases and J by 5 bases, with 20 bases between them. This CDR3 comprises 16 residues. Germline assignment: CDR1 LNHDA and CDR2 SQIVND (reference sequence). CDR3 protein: CASQMVAHRDNSPLHF. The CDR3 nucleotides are TGTGCCAGCCAGATGGTTGCACACAGGGATAATTCACCCCTCCACTTT. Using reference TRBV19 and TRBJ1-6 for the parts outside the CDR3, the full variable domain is DGGITQSPKYLFRKEGQNVTLSCEQNLNHDAMYWYRQDPGQGLRLIYYSQIVNDFQKGDIAEGYSVSREKKESFPLTVTSAQKNPTAFYLCASQMVAHRDNSPLHFGNGTRLTVT.

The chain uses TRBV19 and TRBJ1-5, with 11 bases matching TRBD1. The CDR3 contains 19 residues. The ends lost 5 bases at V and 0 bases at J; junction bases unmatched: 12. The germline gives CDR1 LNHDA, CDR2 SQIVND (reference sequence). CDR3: CASSLPGTGGRFSNQPQHF. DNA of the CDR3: TGTGCCAGTAGTCTCCCCGGGACAGGGGGTAGATTTAGCAATCAGCCCCAGCATTTT. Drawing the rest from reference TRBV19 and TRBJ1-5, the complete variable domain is DGGITQSPKYLFRKEGQNVTLSCEQNLNHDAMYWYRQDPGQGLRLIYYSQIVNDFQKGDIAEGYSVSREKKESFPLTVTSAQKNPTAFYLCASSLPGTGGRFSNQPQHFGDGTRLSIL.

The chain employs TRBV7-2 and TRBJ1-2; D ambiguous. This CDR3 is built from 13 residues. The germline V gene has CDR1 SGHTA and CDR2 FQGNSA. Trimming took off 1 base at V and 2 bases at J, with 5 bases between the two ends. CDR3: CASSLDSNYGYTF. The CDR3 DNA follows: TGTGCCAGCAGCTTAGACAGCAACTATGGCTACACCTTC. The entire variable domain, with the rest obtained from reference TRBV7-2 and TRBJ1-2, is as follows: GAGVSQSPSNKVTEKGKDVELRCDPISGHTALYWYRQSLGQGLEFLIYFQGNSAPDKSGLPSDRFSAERTGGSVSTLTIQRTQQEDSAVYLCASSLDSNYGYTFGSGTRLTVV.

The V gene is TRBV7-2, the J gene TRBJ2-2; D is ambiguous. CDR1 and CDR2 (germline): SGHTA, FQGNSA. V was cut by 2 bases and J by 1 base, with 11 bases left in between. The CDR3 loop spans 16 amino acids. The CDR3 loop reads CASSLMSQENTGELFF. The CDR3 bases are TGTGCCAGCAGCTTAATGAGTCAGGAGAACACCGGGGAGCTGTTTTTT. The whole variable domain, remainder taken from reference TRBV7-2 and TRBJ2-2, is GAGVSQSPSNKVTEKGKDVELRCDPISGHTALYWYRQSLGQGLEFLIYFQGNSAPDKSGLPSDRFSAERTGGSVSTLTIQRTQQEDSAVYLCASSLMSQENTGELFFGEGSRLTVL.

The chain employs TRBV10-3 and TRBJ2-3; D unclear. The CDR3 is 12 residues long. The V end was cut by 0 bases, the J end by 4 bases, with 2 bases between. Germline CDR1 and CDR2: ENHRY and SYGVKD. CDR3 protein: CAISESADTQYF. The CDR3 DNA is TGTGCCATCAGTGAGTCCGCAGATACGCAGTATTTT.

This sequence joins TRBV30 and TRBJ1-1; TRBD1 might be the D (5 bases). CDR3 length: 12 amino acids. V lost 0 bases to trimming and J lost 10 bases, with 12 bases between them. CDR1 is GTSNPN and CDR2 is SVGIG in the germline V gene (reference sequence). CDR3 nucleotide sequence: TGTGCCTGGAGTGTAGTTCGGGGGATAGCTTTCTTT. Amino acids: CAWSVVRGIAFF.

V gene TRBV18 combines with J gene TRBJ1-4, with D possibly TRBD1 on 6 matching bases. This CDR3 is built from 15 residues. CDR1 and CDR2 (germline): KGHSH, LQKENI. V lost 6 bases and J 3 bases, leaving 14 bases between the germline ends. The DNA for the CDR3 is TGTGCCAGCTCGGGGGGGCAAGCGGCTAATGAAAAACTGTTTTTT. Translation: CASSGGQAANEKLFF.

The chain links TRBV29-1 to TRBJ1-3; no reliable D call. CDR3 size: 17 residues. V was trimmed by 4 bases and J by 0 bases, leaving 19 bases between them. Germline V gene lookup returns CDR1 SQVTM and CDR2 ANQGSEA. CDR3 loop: CSVGFWSDKFSGNTIYF. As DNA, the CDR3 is TGCAGCGTTGGTTTTTGGTCAGATAAGTTCTCTGGAAACACCATATATTTT. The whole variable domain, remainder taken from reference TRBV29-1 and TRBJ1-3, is SAVISQKPSRDICQRGTSLTIQCQVDSQVTMMFWYRQQPGQSLTLIATANQGSEATYESGFVIDKFPISRPNLTFSTLTVSNMSPEDSSIYLCSVGFWSDKFSGNTIYFGEGSWLTVV.

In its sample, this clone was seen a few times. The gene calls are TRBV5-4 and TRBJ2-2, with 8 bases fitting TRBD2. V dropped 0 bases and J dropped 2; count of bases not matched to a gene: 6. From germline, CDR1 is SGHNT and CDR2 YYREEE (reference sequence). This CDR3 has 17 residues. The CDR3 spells CASSLGGSGGNTGELFF. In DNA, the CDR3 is TGTGCCAGCAGCTTGGGTGGCAGCGGGGGAAACACCGGGGAGCTGTTTTTT.

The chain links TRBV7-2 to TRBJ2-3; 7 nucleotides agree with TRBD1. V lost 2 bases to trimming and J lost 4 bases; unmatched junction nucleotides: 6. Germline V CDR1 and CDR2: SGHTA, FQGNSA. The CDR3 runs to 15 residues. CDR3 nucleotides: TGTGCCAGCAGCTTAACATATGGACAGGCAGATACGCAGTATTTT. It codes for CASSLTYGQADTQYF.

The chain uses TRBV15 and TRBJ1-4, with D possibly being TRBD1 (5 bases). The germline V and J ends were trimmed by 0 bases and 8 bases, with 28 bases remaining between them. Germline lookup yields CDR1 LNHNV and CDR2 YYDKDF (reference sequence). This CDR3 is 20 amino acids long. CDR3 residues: CATSRDGGLGAFDSSEKLFF. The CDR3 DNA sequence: TGTGCCACCAGCAGAGATGGGGGACTCGGGGCGTTCGATTCTAGCGAAAAACTGTTTTTT.

The CDR3: CASSHPGEGGAWTGELFF. The CDR3 nucleotides read TGTGCCAGCAGCCACCCCGGCGAGGGGGGGGCTTGGACCGGGGAGCTGTTTTTT. The genes are TRBV9 and TRBJ2-2, with TRBD2 as a possible D gene (7 bases). V shed 4 bases and J shed 5 bases, with 24 bases lying between them. Germline-derived CDR1 and CDR2 are SGDLS and YYNGEE. CDR3 length: 18 amino acids.

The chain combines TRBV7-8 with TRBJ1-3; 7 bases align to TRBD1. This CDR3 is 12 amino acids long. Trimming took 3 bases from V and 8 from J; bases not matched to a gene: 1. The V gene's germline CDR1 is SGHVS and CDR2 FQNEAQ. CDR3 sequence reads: CASSFGQDTIYF. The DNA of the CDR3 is TGTGCCAGCAGCTTCGGACAGGACACCATATATTTT.

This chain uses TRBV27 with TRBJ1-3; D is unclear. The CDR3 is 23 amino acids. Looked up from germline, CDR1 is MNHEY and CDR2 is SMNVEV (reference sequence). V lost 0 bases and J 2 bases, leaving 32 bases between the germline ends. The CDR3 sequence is CASSLSPQLRGRSDLLTGNTIYF. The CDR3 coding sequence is TGTGCCAGCAGTTTATCGCCCCAATTGCGCGGGAGATCGGACTTGTTAACTGGAAACACCATATATTTT.

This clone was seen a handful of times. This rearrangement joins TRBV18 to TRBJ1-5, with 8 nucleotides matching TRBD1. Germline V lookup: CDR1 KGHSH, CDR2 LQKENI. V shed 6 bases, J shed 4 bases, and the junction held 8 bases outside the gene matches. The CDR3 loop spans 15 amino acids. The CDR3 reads CASSPSGGPNQPQHF. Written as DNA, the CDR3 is TGTGCCAGCTCGCCTTCAGGGGGCCCAAATCAGCCCCAGCATTTT.

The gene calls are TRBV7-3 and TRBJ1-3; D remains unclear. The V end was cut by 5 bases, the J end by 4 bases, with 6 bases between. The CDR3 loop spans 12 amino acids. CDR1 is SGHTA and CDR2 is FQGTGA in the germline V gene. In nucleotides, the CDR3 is TGTGCCAGCAGCGCCACAGGAAACACCATATATTTT. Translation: CASSATGNTIYF.

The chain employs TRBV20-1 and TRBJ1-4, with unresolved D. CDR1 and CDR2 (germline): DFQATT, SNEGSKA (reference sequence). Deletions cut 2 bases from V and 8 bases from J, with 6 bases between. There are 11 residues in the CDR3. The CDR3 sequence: CSARLVEKLFF. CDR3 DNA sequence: TGCAGTGCTAGACTCGTGGAAAAACTGTTTTTT.